The T cell receptor beta chain under discussion was sequenced for a study of vaccination effects on CD4 cells after COVID-19. Expansion of antigen-specific CD4+ T cells with viral peptide pools was carried out by the ViraFEST assay before sequencing. Culture proceeded for more than 8 days, and CD4+ T cells were then isolated. None of the vaccinated had previously contracted SARS-CoV-2, and their nucleocapsid antibodies tested negative. A word on this clone: Its antigen remains unknown.

Measured with immunoSEQ multiplex PCR; TCRdb has only the in-frame clones, and not every one. Of about 41,000 clones listed, approximately 70% were seen once; the top ten hold about 26%. The CDR3 has 15 residues. CDR1 and CDR2 (germline): MNHNY, SVGAGI (reference sequence). Trimming shortened V by 2 bases and J by 3 bases, and 12 bases separated the two germline ends. Points from the study as a whole: The study enrolled few convalescent patients and sampled no early post-infection timepoints.

The sequence was collected from a human donor who received a COVID-19 vaccine. The sequencing here drew on CD4+ T cells from PBMCs cultured with HCoV-OC43 spike peptides, taken before COVID-19 vaccination. Subset described: HCoV-OC43 spike overlapping peptide pool stimulation. V and J are TRBV6-6 and TRBJ2-3; unclear D gene. This CDR3 is CASSYEPGRTDTQYF. The CDR3 DNA reads TGTGCCAGCAGTTACGAACCAGGAAGAACAGATACGCAGTATTTT.